This TCR beta chain was observed in a study of control samples from healthy donors and cancer patients. From germline, CDR1 is MDHEN and CDR2 SYDVKM. The CDR3 loop spans 16 amino acids. J gave up 0 bases and V 5 bases, and 6 bases lay outside the gene matches. This clone is a singleton in its sample. TCRdb's table, derived via immunoSEQ multiplex PCR, lists solely in-frame clones and lacks some. The sample records 150,000 to 200,000 clones, 75% to 95% being singletons. Sequencing was done on a sample of blood. The chain links TRBV28 to TRBJ1-3, with 8 bases that match TRBD1. This receptor was taken from a woman under 40 in good health. CDR3 amino acids: CASSATGAASGNTIYF. DNA of the CDR3: TGTGCCAGCAGTGCGACAGGGGCCGCCTCTGGAAACACCATATATTTT. Looking up the rest from reference TRBV28 and TRBJ1-3 gives the full variable domain: DVKVTQSSRYLVKRTGEKVFLECVQDMDHENMFWYRQDPGLGLRLIYFSYDVKMKEKGDIPEGYSVSREKKERFSLILESASTNQTSMYLCASSATGAASGNTIYFGEGSWLTVV.